This TCR beta chain was sequenced for a study of cytomegalovirus exposure and HLA in healthy donors. The wider study: A preliminary data release comprised 80 million or so unique TCRs obtained from HLA-typed donors.

General study points: In vitro confirmation showed a few CMV-associated chains to be CMV antigen specific. The classifier, whose performance was assessed in both the original and validation cohorts, reportedly diagnosed cytomegalovirus status with high specificity and sensitivity.

This clone was picked up a small number of times. The antigen remains undetermined. The PCR used 60 Vbeta and 13 Jbeta primers. Clones were read by immunoSEQ multiplex PCR, and TCRdb kept only the in-frame ones, dropping some. The sample includes around 210,000 clones, roughly three quarters of them seen just once. The TCR comes from a male donor in good health and CMV-seropositive. Sequenced material: PBMCs.

The DNA for the CDR3 is TGTGCCAGCAGCCATAGCGGGAGCGAATCCTACGAGCAGTACTTC. It translates to CASSHSGSESYEQYF. The chain joins TRBV6-5 to TRBJ2-7; the match to TRBD2 covers 9 bases. The V segment lost 6 bases and the J segment 1 base; nucleotides outside the gene matches: 7. This CDR3 is built from 15 residues. Germline-derived CDR1 and CDR2 are MNHEY and SVGAGI.